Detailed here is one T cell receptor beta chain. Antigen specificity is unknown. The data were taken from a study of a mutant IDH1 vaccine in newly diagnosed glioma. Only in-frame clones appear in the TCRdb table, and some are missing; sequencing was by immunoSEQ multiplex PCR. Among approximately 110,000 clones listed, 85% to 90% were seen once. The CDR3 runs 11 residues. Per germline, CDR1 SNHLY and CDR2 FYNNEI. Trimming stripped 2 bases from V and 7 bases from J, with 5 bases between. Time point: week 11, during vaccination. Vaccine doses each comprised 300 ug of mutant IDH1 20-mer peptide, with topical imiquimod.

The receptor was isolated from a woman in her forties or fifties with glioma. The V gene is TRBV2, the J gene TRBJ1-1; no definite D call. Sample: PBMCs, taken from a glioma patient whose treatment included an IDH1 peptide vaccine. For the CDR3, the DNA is TGTGCCAGCAGTGAACTGATTGAAGCTTTCTTT. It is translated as CASSELIEAFF.